Following are 32 T cell receptor beta chains from one sample sequenced in a study of glioma-infiltrating T cells after dendritic cell vaccination. Method: immunoSEQ multiplex PCR; TCRdb's copy keeps in-frame clones and lacks some. Of roughly 51,000 clones in the sample, around 86% were seen once. Material: blood, obtained before dendritic cell vaccination. All receptors derive from a human donor with glioblastoma.

The chain carries TRBV4-3 and TRBJ2-7, with 15 bases lining up with TRBD2. This CDR3 spans 20 amino acids. V dropped 0 bases and J dropped 2; count of bases not matched to a gene: 11. Germline values: CDR1 LGHNA, CDR2 YSLEER. CDR3 region: CASSQDTGGTSGGRAYEQYF. CDR3 nucleotides: TGCGCCAGCAGCCAAGATACCGGCGGGACTAGCGGGGGGCGGGCCTACGAGCAGTACTTC.

The chain carries TRBV27 and TRBJ2-6; the match to TRBD1 covers 7 bases. This CDR3 spans 20 amino acids. Germline V gene data show CDR1 as MNHEY and CDR2 as SMNVEV (reference sequence). V shed 0 bases, J shed 1 base, and the junction held 12 bases outside the gene matches. The CDR3, as DNA: TGTGCCAGCAGTTTATCAAATTCGGAGACAGGGTCTTCTGGGGCCAACGTCCTGACTTTC. It specifies CASSLSNSETGSSGANVLTF. The complete variable domain, with remaining parts taken from reference TRBV27 and TRBJ2-6, reads EAQVTQNPRYLITVTGKKLTVTCSQNMNHEYMSWYRQDPGLGLRQIYYSMNVEVTDKGDVPEGYKVSRKEKRNFPLILESPSPNQTSLYFCASSLSNSETGSSGANVLTFGAGSRLTVL.

This chain uses TRBV6-4 with TRBJ1-4; D is undetermined. CDR3 length: 13 residues. V was cut by 2 bases and J by 5 bases, with 6 bases left in between. Germline CDR1 reads MRHNA; CDR2 reads SNTAGT. In DNA, the CDR3 is TGTGCCAGCAGTGACGCGGAAAATGAAAAACTGTTTTTT. Translated, it gives CASSDAENEKLFF.

This clone was counted only a few times. The sample contains more than one DNA sequence encoding this CDR3. This chain uses TRBV30 with TRBJ1-6; maybe TRBD1 (6 bases). Trimming removed 2 bases from V and 5 bases from J, with 13 bases in between. This CDR3 has 15 amino acids. The germline gives CDR1 GTSNPN, CDR2 SVGIG (reference sequence). This CDR3 is CAWSHPGQDNSPLHF. CDR3 bases: TGTGCCTGGAGTCACCCGGGACAAGATAATTCACCCCTCCACTTT.

The sample holds one count of this clone. This sequence joins TRBV29-1 and TRBJ2-1, with D possibly TRBD2 on 5 matching bases. Germline V gene lookup returns CDR1 SQVTM and CDR2 ANQGSEA. The CDR3 is made up of 14 amino acids. The V end was cut by 4 bases, the J end by 0 bases, with 10 bases between. CDR3 nucleotides: TGCAGCGTTGTAAGCGGATTCTCCTACAATGAGCAGTTCTTC. The encoded protein is CSVVSGFSYNEQFF.

V usage is TRBV13 and J usage is TRBJ1-2, with D maybe TRBD1 (5 bases). Between the trimmed V and J ends, which lost 5 bases and 1 base, there was a span of 20 bases. Germline CDR1 is PRHDT and CDR2 is FYEKMQ (reference sequence). The CDR3 sequence is 17 residues long. The CDR3: CASSLYPLTDINYGYTF. The CDR3 DNA follows: TGTGCCAGCAGCCTATACCCCTTGACAGACATTAACTATGGCTACACCTTC.

J is TRBJ1-6 and V is TRBV4-2; 7 nucleotides match TRBD1. The CDR3 totals 16 residues. CDR1 is LGHNA and CDR2 is YNFKEQ in the germline V gene. V lost 2 bases to trimming and J lost 7 bases; unmatched junction nucleotides: 8. The CDR3 coding sequence is TGTGCCAGCAGCCAATTCAGGACAGGAGAGAATTCACCCCTCCACTTT. Translated, it gives CASSQFRTGENSPLHF.

This chain links TRBV29-1 with TRBJ2-1, with D hard to call. Germline-derived CDR1 and CDR2 are SQVTM and ANQGSEA. V was clipped by 7 bases and J by 0 bases, with 13 bases between them. The CDR3 has 14 residues. Written as DNA, the CDR3 is TGCAGCGCCGCCGTCAGCGACTCCTACAATGAGCAGTTCTTC. Translated: CSAAVSDSYNEQFF.

The chain combines TRBV11-2 with TRBJ1-2; 7 bases are a match to TRBD1. CDR1 and CDR2 from the germline V gene are SGHAT and FQNNGV. The J segment lost 4 bases and the V segment lost 4 bases, leaving 9 bases of the junction unmatched. This CDR3 has 15 amino acids. This CDR3 reads CASSSGQATIYGYTF. CDR3 nucleotide sequence: TGTGCCAGCAGCTCCGGACAGGCCACTATCTATGGCTACACCTTC. Complete variable domain (other parts from reference TRBV11-2 and TRBJ1-2): EAGVAQSPRYKIIEKRQSVAFWCNPISGHATLYWYQQILGQGPKLLIQFQNNGVVDDSQLPKDRFSAERLKGVDSTLKIQPAKLEDSAVYLCASSSGQATIYGYTFGSGTRLTVV.

This clone is medium-sized. J is TRBJ1-1 and V is TRBV15, with 7 bases aligning to TRBD1. The CDR3 contains 16 residues. The V segment lost 0 bases and the J segment 1 base; nucleotides outside the gene matches: 5. Per germline, CDR1 LNHNV and CDR2 YYDKDF (reference sequence). CDR3 DNA sequence: TGTGCCACCAGCAGAGAAGGGGGGACAGCGAACACTGAAGCTTTCTTT. Amino acid sequence: CATSREGGTANTEAFF. Using reference TRBV15 and TRBJ1-1 for the parts outside the CDR3, the full variable domain is DAMVIQNPRYQVTQFGKPVTLSCSQTLNHNVMYWYQQKSSQAPKLLFHYYDKDFNNEADTPDNFQSRRPNTSFCFLDIRSPGLGDTAMYLCATSREGGTANTEAFFGQGTRLTVV.

This clone was found a few times. The chain combines TRBV6-5 with TRBJ1-5; weak D call: TRBD1 (6 bases). Germline assignment: CDR1 MNHEY and CDR2 SVGAGI. The germline V and J ends were trimmed by 6 bases and 3 bases, with 15 bases remaining between them. CDR3 size: 15 residues. In DNA form, the CDR3 reads TGTGCCAGCAGGAGTGTCGGACAGCTCAATCAGCCCCAGCATTTT. Translating it yields CASRSVGQLNQPQHF.

This sequence joins TRBV2 and TRBJ1-2, with 7 bases matching TRBD1. This CDR3 has 15 amino acids. The germline CDR1 and CDR2 sequences are SNHLY and FYNNEI. The V gene end was trimmed by 7 bases and the J gene end by 4 bases; junction bases not matched to a gene: 12. The CDR3 coding sequence is TGTGCCAGCAACGCCCGGGACAGAGGCGGCTATGGCTACACCTTC. Translated: CASNARDRGGYGYTF.

The chain uses TRBV27 and TRBJ1-3, with 9 bases that match TRBD1. The CDR3 consists of 15 residues. After removal of 6 bases from V and 1 base from J, the junction contained 4 bases not matched to a gene. CDR1 is MNHEY, CDR2 SMNVEV, per germline (reference sequence). CDR3 in DNA: TGTGCCAGCAGGCCGGACAGGGGATCTGGAAACACCATATATTTT. Protein: CASRPDRGSGNTIYF.

The chain has TRBV7-2 and TRBJ1-2; 9 bases align to TRBD1. CDR1 SGHTA and CDR2 FQGNSA come from the germline V gene. This CDR3 region has 13 residues. J lost 8 bases, V lost 5 bases, and 6 bases had no gene match. The CDR3 region is CASSRGTGKGYTF. CDR3 coding DNA: TGTGCCAGCAGCCGCGGGACAGGGAAAGGCTACACCTTC.

This clone came up a few times. The J gene is TRBJ1-1, the V gene TRBV11-2, with no clear D. V was clipped by 0 bases and J by 7 bases, with 9 bases between them. This CDR3 is built from 13 residues. From germline, CDR1 is SGHAT and CDR2 FQNNGV. CDR3 sequence: CASSLDLLDEAFF. CDR3 in DNA: TGTGCCAGCAGCTTAGACCTACTTGATGAAGCTTTCTTT.

This chain joins TRBV11-2 and TRBJ2-1, with D perhaps TRBD1 (6 bases). Trimming cost V 1 base and J 7 bases, with 17 bases left between them. Per the germline V gene, CDR1 is SGHAT and CDR2 is FQNNGV. The CDR3 runs 16 residues. This CDR3 reads CASSLGGRGLGNEQFF. The CDR3 nucleotides read TGTGCCAGCAGCTTAGGTGGCAGGGGCCTGGGGAATGAGCAGTTCTTC. Complete variable domain (other parts from reference TRBV11-2 and TRBJ2-1): EAGVAQSPRYKIIEKRQSVAFWCNPISGHATLYWYQQILGQGPKLLIQFQNNGVVDDSQLPKDRFSAERLKGVDSTLKIQPAKLEDSAVYLCASSLGGRGLGNEQFFGPGTRLTVL.

This clone was seen once. The chain couples TRBV27 to TRBJ1-5; D gene ambiguous. The CDR3 covers 16 residues. V was cut by 4 bases and J by 0 bases, with 13 bases left in between. From germline, CDR1 is MNHEY and CDR2 SMNVEV (reference sequence). The CDR3 spells CASSYTGELSNQPQHF. The DNA of the CDR3 is TGTGCCAGCAGTTATACCGGAGAGCTTAGCAATCAGCCCCAGCATTTT.

The V gene is TRBV9, the J gene TRBJ2-7, with D tentatively TRBD1 (6 bases). V was cut by 3 bases and J by 2 bases, with 12 bases left in between. The CDR3 has 14 amino acids. CDR1 is SGDLS and CDR2 is YYNGEE in the germline V gene. The CDR3 region is CASSGQEYPYEQYF. CDR3 DNA sequence: TGTGCCAGCAGCGGACAGGAATATCCCTACGAGCAGTACTTC.

V and J are TRBV7-6 and TRBJ1-3, with 7 bases that match TRBD1. V lost 1 base and J lost 0; bases outside the gene matches: 0. CDR1 SGHVS and CDR2 FNYEAQ come from the germline V gene. The CDR3 totals 15 residues. CDR3 DNA: TGTGCCAGCAGCTTAGGGGACAGCTCTGGAAACACCATATATTTT. Translated, it gives CASSLGDSSGNTIYF.

The sample holds one count of this clone. The chain employs TRBV11-2 and TRBJ1-3, with D possibly TRBD1 on 6 matching bases. From germline, CDR1 is SGHAT and CDR2 FQNNGV. Trimming took off 7 bases at V and 0 bases at J, with 13 bases between the two ends. CDR3 length: 15 residues. This chain's CDR3 is CASINRARSGNTIYF. The CDR3 nucleotides read TGTGCCAGCATCAACAGGGCCCGCTCTGGAAACACCATATATTTT.

The chain combines TRBV5-1 with TRBJ2-6; D is unresolved. There are 17 residues in the CDR3. Germline V lookup: CDR1 SGHRS, CDR2 YFSETQ. V lost 0 bases, J lost 1 base, and 11 bases lay in between. CDR3 residues: CASSLGLSGSGANVLTF. The DNA of the CDR3 is TGCGCCAGCAGCTTGGGCTTATCCGGGTCTGGGGCCAACGTCCTGACTTTC.

This clone was recorded once. The CDR3 is CASSFGDRGHTEAFF. CDR3 nucleotides: TGTGCCAGCAGCTTCGGGGACAGGGGGCACACTGAAGCTTTCTTT. This chain connects TRBV5-5 to TRBJ1-1, with TRBD1 matching 12 bases. Trimming removed 2 bases from V and 3 bases from J; junction bases left unmatched: 2. CDR1 and CDR2 (germline): SGHKS, YYEKEE (reference sequence). The CDR3 loop spans 15 amino acids.

This clone was seen a single time. The chain uses TRBV12-5 and TRBJ1-5; the D gene is possibly TRBD1 (5 bases). V gave up 1 base and J gave up 7 bases, with 23 bases separating them. The CDR3 loop spans 18 amino acids. The germline gives CDR1 LGHNT, CDR2 FRNRAP. The CDR3 nucleotides are TGTGCTAGTGGTTTGGGTGTTGCAGCAGGGCTAAACGGACAGCCCCAGCATTTT. The encoded protein is CASGLGVAAGLNGQPQHF.

This rearrangement joins TRBV5-4 to TRBJ2-1; weak D call: TRBD2 (5 bases). Germline V gene data show CDR1 as SGHNT and CDR2 as YYREEE (reference sequence). The V end lost 4 bases, the J end lost 4 bases, and 18 bases lay between the germline ends. The CDR3 has 16 amino acids. The CDR3 bases are TGTGCCAGCAGCGCCGCAAGCCCGGGATCATACAATGAGCAGTTCTTC. Its protein product is CASSAASPGSYNEQFF.

The rearrangement joins TRBV2 to TRBJ1-4, with no clear D. Germline CDR1 SNHLY, CDR2 FYNNEI. With 3 bases removed from V and 4 bases from J, the gap between germline ends came to 9 bases. This CDR3 is built from 14 residues. The CDR3 sequence is CASSDRYLNEKLFF. Here the CDR3 DNA reads TGTGCCAGCAGTGATCGGTACCTTAATGAAAAACTGTTTTTT. The variable domain in full, completed from reference TRBV2 and TRBJ1-4, reads EPEVTQTPSHQVTQMGQEVILRCVPISNHLYFYWYRQILGQKVEFLVSFYNNEISEKSEIFDDQFSVERPDGSNFTLKIRSTKLEDSAMYFCASSDRYLNEKLFFGSGTQLSVL.

This chain connects TRBV18 to TRBJ2-2, with 8 bases matching TRBD2. Germline V gene lookup returns CDR1 KGHSH and CDR2 LQKENI. J lost 1 base, V lost 3 bases, and 4 bases had no gene match. This CDR3 has 16 residues. The CDR3 DNA reads TGTGCCAGCTCACCGTGGACTAGCATGAACACCGGGGAGCTGTTTTTT. This sequence encodes CASSPWTSMNTGELFF.

This chain uses TRBV6-5 with TRBJ1-2; 7 bases line up with TRBD1. With 6 bases clipped from V and 7 bases from J, the junction kept 5 bases outside the gene matches. The CDR3 has 12 residues. Germline CDR1 MNHEY, CDR2 SVGAGI. The CDR3 reads CASSPQGSGYTF. CDR3 DNA sequence: TGTGCCAGCAGCCCACAGGGGTCTGGCTACACCTTC.

The chain uses TRBV6-5 and TRBJ1-2; 9 bases line up with TRBD1. Germline values: CDR1 MNHEY, CDR2 SVGAGI. V trimming: 6 bases; J trimming: 5 bases; junction bases outside the gene matches: 7. The CDR3 consists of 14 residues. The CDR3 sequence is CASRPAGTGYGYTF. The CDR3 bases are TGTGCCAGCAGACCTGCCGGGACAGGGTATGGCTACACCTTC.

The chain couples TRBV9 to TRBJ2-3; 13 bases line up with TRBD2. J gave up 0 bases and V 4 bases, and 11 bases lay outside the gene matches. CDR1 is SGDLS and CDR2 is YYNGEE in the germline V gene. The CDR3 spans 19 residues. CDR3 DNA: TGTGCCAGCAGCCCAAGACTAGCGGGAGGCCTAGCCAGCACAGATACGCAGTATTTT. Residues: CASSPRLAGGLASTDTQYF.

In its sample, this clone was seen a few times. V and J are TRBV4-3 and TRBJ2-5; TRBD2 matches at 7 bases. CDR1 and CDR2 (germline): LGHNA, YSLEER. J was trimmed by 4 bases and V by 1 base; bases with no gene match: 6. The CDR3 spans 15 residues. The DNA of the CDR3 is TGCGCCAGCAGCCAAGGAGGGAGGGTCGGAGAGACCCAGTACTTC. It is translated as CASSQGGRVGETQYF.

The V call is TRBV5-5, the J call TRBJ2-7; the match to TRBD1 covers 8 bases. Germline values: CDR1 SGHKS, CDR2 YYEKEE (reference sequence). Losses at the gene ends were 1 base for V and 4 bases for J; bases not matched to a gene: 7. The CDR3 totals 15 residues. The CDR3: CASSLSWTGRYEQYF. Here the CDR3 DNA reads TGTGCCAGCAGCTTGTCTTGGACAGGGCGGTACGAGCAGTACTTC.

This chain joins TRBV13 and TRBJ2-1, with 16 bases fitting TRBD2. This CDR3 comprises 15 residues. The J segment lost 7 bases and the V segment lost 5 bases, leaving 2 bases of the junction unmatched. From germline, CDR1 is PRHDT and CDR2 FYEKMQ (reference sequence). CDR3 protein: CASSTGLAGGNEQFF. DNA of the CDR3: TGTGCCAGCAGCACGGGACTAGCGGGAGGGAATGAGCAGTTCTTC. Filled out from reference TRBV13 and TRBJ2-1, the complete variable domain reads AAGVIQSPRHLIKEKRETATLKCYPIPRHDTVYWYQQGPGQDPQFLISFYEKMQSDKGSIPDRFSAQQFSDYHSELNMSSLELGDSALYFCASSTGLAGGNEQFFGPGTRLTVL.